This TCR beta chain is from a study of post-analysis software for immune sequencing data. In the study overall: Relapsing-remitting, secondary progressive and progressive-relapsing courses of multiple sclerosis were included. Notes on the study in general: Samples from a shared batch, those prepared together, strongly co-clustered by F measure. Controls had significantly higher normalized Chao1 diversity than multiple sclerosis patients. Included in a set of about five TRBV segments more frequent in patients than controls were TRBV5-6, TRBV5-1 and TRBV20-1.

Germline values: CDR1 SEHNR, CDR2 FQNEAQ (reference sequence). V lost 0 bases, J lost 10 bases, and 12 bases lay in between. This CDR3 is 13 amino acids long. Built from TCR beta cDNA, the libraries had unique molecular identifiers in them. With roughly 0.85 to 11 million T cells as the source, approximately 450,000 cDNA molecules resulted. Via MiXCR, TCRdb re-called the PCR reads, giving one row per CDR3 protein. Here the sample spans 700,000 to 800,000 distinct CDR3 sequences, 30% being singletons. To note about this clonotype: Its antigen is as yet unknown.

This clonotype was sampled from a girl aged 10-17 years with multiple sclerosis. The sequencing input was blood. The rearrangement uses TRBV7-9 and TRBJ2-5; D is ambiguous. Here the CDR3 reads CASSLASGEGQYF. For the CDR3, the DNA is TGTGCCAGCAGCTTAGCAAGTGGGGAAGGCCAGTACTTC.